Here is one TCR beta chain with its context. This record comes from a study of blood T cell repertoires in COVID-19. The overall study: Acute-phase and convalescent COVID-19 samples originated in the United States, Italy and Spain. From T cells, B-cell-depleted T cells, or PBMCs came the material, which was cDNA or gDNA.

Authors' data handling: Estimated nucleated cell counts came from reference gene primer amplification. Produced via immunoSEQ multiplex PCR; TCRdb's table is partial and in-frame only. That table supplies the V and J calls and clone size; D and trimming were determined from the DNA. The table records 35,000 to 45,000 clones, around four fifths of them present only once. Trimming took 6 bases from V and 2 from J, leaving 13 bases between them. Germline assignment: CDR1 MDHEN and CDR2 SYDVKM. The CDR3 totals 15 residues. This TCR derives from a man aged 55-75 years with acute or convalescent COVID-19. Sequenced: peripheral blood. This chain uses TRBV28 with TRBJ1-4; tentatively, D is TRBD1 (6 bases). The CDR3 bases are TGTGCCAGCAGGGAAACAGGGCGTACTAATGAAAAACTGTTTTTT. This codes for CASRETGRTNEKLFF.